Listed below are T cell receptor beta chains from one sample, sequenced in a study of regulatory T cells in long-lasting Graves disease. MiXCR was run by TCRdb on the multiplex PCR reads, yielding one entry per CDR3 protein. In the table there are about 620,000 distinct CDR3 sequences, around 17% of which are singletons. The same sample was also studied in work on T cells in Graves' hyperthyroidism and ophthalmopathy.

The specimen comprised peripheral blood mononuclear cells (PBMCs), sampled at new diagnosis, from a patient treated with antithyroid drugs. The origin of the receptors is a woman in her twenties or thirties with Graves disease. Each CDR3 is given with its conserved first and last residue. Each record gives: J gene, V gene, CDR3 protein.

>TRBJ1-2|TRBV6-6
CASSYSSRTGGGYTF
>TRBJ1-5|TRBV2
CASRIQGDGNQPQHF
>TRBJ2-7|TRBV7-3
CASSPQDSYERYF
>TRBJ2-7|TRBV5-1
CASSSQTGTAYEQYF
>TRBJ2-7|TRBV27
CASSLMARGAQYF
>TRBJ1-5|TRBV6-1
CASSDRNNQPQHF
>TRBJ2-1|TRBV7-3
CASSFTSGANEQFF
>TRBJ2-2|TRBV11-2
CASSSGANTGELFF
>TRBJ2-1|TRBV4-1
CASSQAGTSGRGEQFF
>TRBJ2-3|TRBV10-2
CASSDQGVAGEGTQYF
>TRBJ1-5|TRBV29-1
CSVVFWGQGDQPQHF
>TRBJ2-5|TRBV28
CASSLLPAEETQYF
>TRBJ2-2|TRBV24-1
CATSDLGAGVRTGELFF
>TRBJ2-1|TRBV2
CATSPGTVSYNEQFF
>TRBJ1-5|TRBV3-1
CASSQDLGRSEPQHF
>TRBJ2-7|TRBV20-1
CSASYALFRLYEQYF
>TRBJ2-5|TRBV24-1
CATSDRSRAETQYF
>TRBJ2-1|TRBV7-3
CASSLVGGGYSGEQFF
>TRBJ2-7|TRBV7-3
CASSSGVGYEQYF
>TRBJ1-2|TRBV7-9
CASSLEQADGYTF
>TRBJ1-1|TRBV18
CASSPAVVGAAFF
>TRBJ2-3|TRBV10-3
CAITQAGGLTDTQYF
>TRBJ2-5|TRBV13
CASSSQGRETQYF
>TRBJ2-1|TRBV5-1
CASSSPGPYNEQFF
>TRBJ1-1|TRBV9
CASSPRAGYTEAFF
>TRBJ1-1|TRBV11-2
CASSLPPRGTEAFF
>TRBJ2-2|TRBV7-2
CASSSSRVTGELFF
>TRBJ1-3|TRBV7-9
CASRRGDSGNTIYF
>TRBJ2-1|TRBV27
CASNTLERGSYNEQFF
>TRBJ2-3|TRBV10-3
CAISESPGLASSTDTQYF
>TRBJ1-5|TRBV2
CASRPRDSGNQPQHF
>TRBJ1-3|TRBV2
CASSEGWATGNTIYF
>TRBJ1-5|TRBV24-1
CATSGAGDQPQHF
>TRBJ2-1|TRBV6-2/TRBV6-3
CASSYSYLAGENYNEQFF
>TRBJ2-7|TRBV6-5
CASSYFGPSGGYEQYF
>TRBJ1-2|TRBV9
CASSVGLGSNYGYTF
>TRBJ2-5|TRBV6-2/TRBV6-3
CASSVKGGLETQYF
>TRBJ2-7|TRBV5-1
CASSLGVPTYEQYF
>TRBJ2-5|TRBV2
CASSVAFMRETQYF
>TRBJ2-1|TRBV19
CASSIALGGLREQFF
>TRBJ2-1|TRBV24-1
CATSLGTSGYNEQFF
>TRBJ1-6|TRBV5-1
CASSSFAGVDSPLHF
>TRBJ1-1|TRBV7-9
CASSLEAGNTEAFF
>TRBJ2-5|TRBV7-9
CASSLRRAGTIQETQYF
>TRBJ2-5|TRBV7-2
CASSLLGRIETQYF
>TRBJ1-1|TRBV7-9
CASSLGDRQNTEAFF
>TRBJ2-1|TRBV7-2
CASSLISGQDDEQFF
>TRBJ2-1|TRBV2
CASNTGLAGGSEQFF
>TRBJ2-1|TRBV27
CASSSLGVGNEQFF
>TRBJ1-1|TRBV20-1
CSAPRGQGVAFF
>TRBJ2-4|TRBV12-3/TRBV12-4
CASQGQGINIQYF
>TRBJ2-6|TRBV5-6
CASSPRSGANVLTF
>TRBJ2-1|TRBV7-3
CASSLRYPRGVRAGEQFF
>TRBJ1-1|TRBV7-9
CASRGWGEGTEAFF
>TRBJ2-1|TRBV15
CATSRDRGFGNEQFF
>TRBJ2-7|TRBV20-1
CSALLSARYEQYF